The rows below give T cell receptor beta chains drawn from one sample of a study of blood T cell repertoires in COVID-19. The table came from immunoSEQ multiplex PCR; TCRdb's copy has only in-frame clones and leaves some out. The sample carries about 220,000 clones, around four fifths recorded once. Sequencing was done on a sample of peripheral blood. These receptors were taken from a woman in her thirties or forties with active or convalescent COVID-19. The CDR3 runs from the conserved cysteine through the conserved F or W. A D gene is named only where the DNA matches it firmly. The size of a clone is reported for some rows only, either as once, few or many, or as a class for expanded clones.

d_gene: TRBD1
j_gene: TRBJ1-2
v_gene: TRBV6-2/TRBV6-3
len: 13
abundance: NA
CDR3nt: TGTGCCAGCAGTTTCGACAGGGAAGGTGGCTACACCTTC
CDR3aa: CASSFDREGGYTF

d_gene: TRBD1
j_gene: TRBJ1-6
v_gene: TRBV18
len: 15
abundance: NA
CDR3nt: TGTGCCAGCTCCCGGGACAGGGGGAATAATTCACCCCTCCACTTT
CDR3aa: CASSRDRGNNSPLHF

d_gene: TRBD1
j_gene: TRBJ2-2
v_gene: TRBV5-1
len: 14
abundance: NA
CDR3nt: TGCGCCACGACAGGGGCCCTCGGGACCGGGGAGCTGTTTTTT
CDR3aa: CATTGALGTGELFF

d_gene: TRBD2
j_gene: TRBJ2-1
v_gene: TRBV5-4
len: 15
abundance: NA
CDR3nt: TGTGCCAGCAGCTTGACTAGCGGGAGGTTCGTTGAGCAGTTCTTC
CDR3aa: CASSLTSGRFVEQFF

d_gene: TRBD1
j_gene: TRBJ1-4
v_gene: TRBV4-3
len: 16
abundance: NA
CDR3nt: TGCGCCAGCAGCCCCCGGGACAGGGGAACTAATGAAAAACTGTTTTTT
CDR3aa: CASSPRDRGTNEKLFF

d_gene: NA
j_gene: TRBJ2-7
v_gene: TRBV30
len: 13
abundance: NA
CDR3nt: TGTGCTGGCGATTCTACAGGCCCCTACGAGCAGTACTTC
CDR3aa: CAGDSTGPYEQYF

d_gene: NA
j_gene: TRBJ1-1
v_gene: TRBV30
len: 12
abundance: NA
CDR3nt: TGTGCCTGGAGTCTGAGGTACACTGAAGCTTTCTTT
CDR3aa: CAWSLRYTEAFF

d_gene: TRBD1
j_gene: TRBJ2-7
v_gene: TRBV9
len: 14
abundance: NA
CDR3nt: TGTGCCAGCAGCGGCACAGGGGATCCCTACGAGCAGTACTTC
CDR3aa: CASSGTGDPYEQYF

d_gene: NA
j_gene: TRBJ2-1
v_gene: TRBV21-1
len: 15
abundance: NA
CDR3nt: TGTGCCAGCAGCAAAAGCACTAGCGGGGGGCGTGATGGATTCTTC
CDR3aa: CASSKSTSGGRDGFF

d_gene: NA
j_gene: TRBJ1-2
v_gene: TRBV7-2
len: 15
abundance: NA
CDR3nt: TGTGCCAGCAGCTTAGTGGCCGGGACATACTATGGCTACACCTTC
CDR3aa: CASSLVAGTYYGYTF

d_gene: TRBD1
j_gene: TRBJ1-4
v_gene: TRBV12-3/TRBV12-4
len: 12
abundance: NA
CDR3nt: TGTGCCAGCAGTGGACAGGGTCAAAAACTGTTTTTT
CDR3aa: CASSGQGQKLFF

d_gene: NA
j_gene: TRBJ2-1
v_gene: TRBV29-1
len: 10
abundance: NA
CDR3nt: TGCAGCGTTGTGGTCAGGGGGCAGTTCTTC
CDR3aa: CSVVVRGQFF

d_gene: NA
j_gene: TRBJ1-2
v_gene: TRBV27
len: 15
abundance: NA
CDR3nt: TGTGCCAGCAGTGAAAGGCCTCGGGCTAACTATGGCTACACCTTC
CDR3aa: CASSERPRANYGYTF

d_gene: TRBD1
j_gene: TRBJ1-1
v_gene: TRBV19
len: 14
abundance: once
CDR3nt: TGTGCCAGTAGTATAGGGACAGGGAACACTGAAGCTTTCTTT
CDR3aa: CASSIGTGNTEAFF

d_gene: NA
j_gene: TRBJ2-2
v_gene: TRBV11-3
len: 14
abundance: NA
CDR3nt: TGTGCCAGCAGCTTTGTTAACAGGGCCGGGGAGCTGTTTTTT
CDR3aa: CASSFVNRAGELFF

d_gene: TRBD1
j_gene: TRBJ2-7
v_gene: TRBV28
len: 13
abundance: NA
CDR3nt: TGTGCCAGCGGAAAGACAGGGACCTACGAGCAGTACTTC
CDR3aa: CASGKTGTYEQYF

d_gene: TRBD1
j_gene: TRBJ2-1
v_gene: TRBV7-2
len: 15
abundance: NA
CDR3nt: TGTGCCAGCAGCTTAGATCAGGGGGCAAATTATGAGCAGTTCTTC
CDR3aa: CASSLDQGANYEQFF